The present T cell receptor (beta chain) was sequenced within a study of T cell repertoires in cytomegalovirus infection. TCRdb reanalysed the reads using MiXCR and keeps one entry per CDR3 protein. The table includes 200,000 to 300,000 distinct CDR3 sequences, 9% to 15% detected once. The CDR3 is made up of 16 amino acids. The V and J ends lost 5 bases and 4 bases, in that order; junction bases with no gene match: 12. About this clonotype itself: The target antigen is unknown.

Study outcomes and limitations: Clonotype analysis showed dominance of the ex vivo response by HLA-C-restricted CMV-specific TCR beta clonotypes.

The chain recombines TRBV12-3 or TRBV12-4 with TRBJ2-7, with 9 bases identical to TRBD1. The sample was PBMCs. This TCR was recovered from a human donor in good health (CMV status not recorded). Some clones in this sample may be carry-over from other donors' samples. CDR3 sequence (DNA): TGTGCCAGCAGTCATGAACTACAGGGGGCGAGGTACGAGCAGTACTTC. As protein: CASSHELQGARYEQYF.